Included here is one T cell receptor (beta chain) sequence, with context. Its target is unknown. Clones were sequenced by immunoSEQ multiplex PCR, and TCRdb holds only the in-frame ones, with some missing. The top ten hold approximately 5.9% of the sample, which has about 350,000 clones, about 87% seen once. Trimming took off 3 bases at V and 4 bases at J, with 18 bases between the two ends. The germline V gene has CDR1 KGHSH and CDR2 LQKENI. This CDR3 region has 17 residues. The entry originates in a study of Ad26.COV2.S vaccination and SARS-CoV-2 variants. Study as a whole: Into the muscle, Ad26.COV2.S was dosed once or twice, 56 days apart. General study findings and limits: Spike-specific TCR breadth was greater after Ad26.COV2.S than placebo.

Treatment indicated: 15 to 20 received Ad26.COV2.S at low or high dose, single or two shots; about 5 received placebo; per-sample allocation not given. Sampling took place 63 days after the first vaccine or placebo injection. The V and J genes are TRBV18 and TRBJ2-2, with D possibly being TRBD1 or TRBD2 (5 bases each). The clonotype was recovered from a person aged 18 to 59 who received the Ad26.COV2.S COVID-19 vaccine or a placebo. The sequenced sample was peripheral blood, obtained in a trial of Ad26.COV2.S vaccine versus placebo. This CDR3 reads CASSPTNPGLSTGELFF. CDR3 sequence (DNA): TGTGCCAGCTCACCCACGAACCCGGGGCTTAGCACCGGGGAGCTGTTTTTT. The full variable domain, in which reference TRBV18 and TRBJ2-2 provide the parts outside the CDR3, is NAGVMQNPRHLVRRRGQEARLRCSPMKGHSHVYWYRQLPEEGLKFMVYLQKENIIDESGMPKERFSAEFPKEGPSILRIQQVVRGDSAAYFCASSPTNPGLSTGELFFGEGSRLTVL.